A selection of T cell receptor beta chains follows, all from one sample in a study of control samples from healthy donors and cancer patients. Data came from immunoSEQ multiplex PCR; TCRdb stores just in-frame clones and leaves some out. Of about 230,000 clones in the sample, 82% are singletons; the top ten hold 13%. The material sequenced was PBMCs. The source is a woman in her sixties with lung cancer. CDR3s include the opening cysteine and the closing phenylalanine or tryptophan. The D gene is left open where the match is weak. Only some rows state a clone size, as once, few, many or a class for expanded clones.

v_call	d_call	j_call	clone_size	cdr3_aa	cdr3_nt
TRBV2	-	TRBJ1-4	few	CASSVRGNEKLFF	TGTGCCAGCAGTGTGCGGGGGAATGAAAAACTGTTTTTT
TRBV29-1	TRBD1	TRBJ1-6	-	CSARTGPYNSPLHF	TGCAGCGCCCGGACAGGGCCCTATAATTCACCCCTCCACTTT
TRBV5-1	TRBD2	TRBJ2-3	-	CASSSSGREGDTQYF	TGCGCCAGCAGTAGTAGCGGGAGGGAGGGAGATACGCAGTATTTT
TRBV5-1	TRBD1	TRBJ1-1	once	CASRQGERTEAFF	TGCGCCAGCCGACAGGGCGAACGGACTGAAGCTTTCTTT
TRBV5-1	TRBD1	TRBJ2-5	-	CASRSRTGGETQYF	TGCGCCAGCAGGTCCCGGACAGGGGGTGAGACCCAGTACTTC
TRBV11-3	-	TRBJ2-1	-	CASSLVGGATNEQFF	TGTGCCAGCAGCTTAGTTGGGGGGGCGACCAATGAGCAGTTCTTC
TRBV6-5	TRBD1	TRBJ2-5	-	CASRRGQAPARTQYF	TGTGCCAGCCGCCGGGGACAGGCCCCGGCCAGGACCCAGTACTTC
TRBV19	-	TRBJ1-1	-	CASRRGLLRNTEAFF	TGTGCCAGTAGGAGGGGACTATTGCGAAACACTGAAGCTTTCTTT
TRBV25-1	TRBD2	TRBJ2-1	-	CASRERLAGLEQFF	TGTGCCAGCAGGGAGCGACTAGCGGGACTTGAGCAGTTCTTC
TRBV4-1	TRBD1	TRBJ1-2	-	CASTQKPGQGKMGYGYTF	TGCGCCAGCACCCAAAAACCGGGACAGGGAAAGATGGGGTATGGCTACACCTTC
TRBV19	-	TRBJ1-2	once	CASSNGHQWIYGYTF	TGTGCCAGTAGTAACGGACATCAATGGATCTATGGCTACACCTTC